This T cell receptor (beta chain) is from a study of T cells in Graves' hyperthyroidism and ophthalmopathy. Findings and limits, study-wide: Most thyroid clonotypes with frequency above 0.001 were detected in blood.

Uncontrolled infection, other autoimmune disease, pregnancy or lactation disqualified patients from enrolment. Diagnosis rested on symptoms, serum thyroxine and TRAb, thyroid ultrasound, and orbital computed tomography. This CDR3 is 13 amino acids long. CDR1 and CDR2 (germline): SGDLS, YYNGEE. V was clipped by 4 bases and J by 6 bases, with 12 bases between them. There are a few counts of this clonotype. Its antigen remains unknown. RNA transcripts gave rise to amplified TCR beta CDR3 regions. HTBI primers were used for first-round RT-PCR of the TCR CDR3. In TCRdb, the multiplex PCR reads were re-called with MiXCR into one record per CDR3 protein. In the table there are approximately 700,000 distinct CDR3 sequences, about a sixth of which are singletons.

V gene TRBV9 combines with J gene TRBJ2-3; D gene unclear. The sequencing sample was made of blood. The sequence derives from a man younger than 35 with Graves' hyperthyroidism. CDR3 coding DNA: TGTGCCAGCAGCCCCCGAGTCAGGGATACGCAGTATTTT. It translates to CASSPRVRDTQYF.